One TCR beta chain is described in this entry. This clone was seen more than once but under ten times. Its cognate antigen has yet to be identified. The sample holds no much larger clone one base away, and base qualities are not on file. The CDR3 measures 14 amino acids from cysteine to phenylalanine. The CDR3 DNA has 42 bases and is translated from base 1. V is cut by 5 bases and J by 5 bases, and the space between the germline ends is 12 bases. The germline V gene gives CDR1 as SNHLY and CDR2 as FYNNEI. TCRbeta CDR3 regions were amplified from genomic DNA using the immunoSEQ Assay, a bias-controlled multiplex PCR. Per the authors' processing: The number of nucleated cells in each sample was estimated from the amplification of reference gene primers within the assay. To quantify the absolute abundance of each unique TCRbeta CDR3 rearrangement, sequence reads were collapsed and filtered. For each sample, productive Simpson clonality was calculated as the square root of Simpson's diversity index across productive rearrangements. The source is immuneACCESS, and TCRdb retained only in-frame sequences with V and J called. Part of the clones is not carried over; for the studies checked, unresolved V genes explain less than half of this, and the remainder is unexplained. That table furnishes V, J and clone size, whereas the DNA furnished D and trimming. The sample profile shows some 250,000 clones; around 90% of them were found once. The ten largest account for over 6% of the sample.

Each collaborating institution followed its own protocols to collect whole blood in K2EDTA tubes. Collaborator samples were shipped for TCRbeta analysis as frozen whole blood, isolated PBMCs, or DNA extracted from either sample type. The data are from a study of blood T cell repertoires in COVID-19 (dated by TCRdb to 2020 to 2021). The study in broad terms: Samples covering the acute and convalescent phases of COVID-19 were provided by collaborators in the United States, Italy and Spain. HLA class I and class II types, where available, came from metadata supplied by the sample provider rather than from assay-based typing. Samples came from the ongoing ImmuneRACE study (first 160 participants) plus 1,254 subjects from 6 global collaborators. A freely available public database, intended as a resource for researchers studying the immune response to SARS-CoV-2, is where the repertoires were released. Sample metadata almost always included a de-identified subject ID, COVID-19 status, age in years and sex. Subjects who had been exposed to COVID-19, were actively infected with it, or had recovered from it provided the deeply sampled blood TCRbeta repertoires that made up the dataset. The material from the prospective study consisted of cDNA or gDNA derived from T cells, B-cell-depleted T cells, or PBMCs.

Broad study findings and their caveats: Clinical and demographic metadata were provided uncurated, with the amount varying by source and participant.

The chain is encoded by TRBV2 joined to TRBJ1-4, with no confidently assigned D gene. The sequence was collected from a woman aged 70 to 79 with active or convalescent COVID-19. The source material was peripheral blood. The CDR3 has the sequence CASSIEAGNEKLFF. The DNA sequence is TGTGCCAGCAGTATAGAGGCGGGGAATGAAAAACTGTTTTTT.